Reported below is one T cell receptor (beta chain). Its matching antigen is unknown. The data belong to a study of cytomegalovirus exposure and HLA in healthy donors. V was shortened by 4 bases and J by 2 bases, with 10 bases between the two germline ends. This CDR3 region has 13 residues. CDR1 and CDR2 from the germline V gene are SGHRS and YFSETQ. Study-wide results and caveats: The study listed about 150 cytomegalovirus-associated TCR beta chains. An Asian-associated ancestry cluster reportedly showed fewer N-insertions than the roughly 700-donor mean in a later analysis.

PCR amplification relied on 60 Vbeta primers (plus 13 Jbeta primers). Method: immunoSEQ multiplex PCR; TCRdb's copy keeps in-frame clones and lacks some. The table includes 150,000 to 200,000 clones, 81% detected once. The chain carries TRBV5-1 and TRBJ2-7, with D uncertain. The sample taken for sequencing was PBMCs. This sequence originates from a man between 18 and 35 years old in good health and CMV-seronegative. The CDR3 nucleotides are TGCGCCAGCAGCACCCCAGGCGCCTACGAGCAGTACTTC. It encodes CASSTPGAYEQYF.